Below are 3 T cell receptor beta chains sequenced from a single sample in a study of kidney transplant recipient with SARS-CoV-2 infection. TCRdb reprocessed the reads with MiXCR, giving one entry per CDR3 protein. The repertoire holds about 240,000 distinct CDR3 sequences, with roughly 26% as singletons. The input for sequencing was a blood sample, taken at baseline and between days 110 and 120 from a kidney transplant recipient. The source of these receptors is a male patient between 25 and 39 years old who had COVID-19 and was a kidney transplant recipient. Some T cells here may be from the graft donor.

With respect to this clonotype: A much larger clone lies one base from this, so it may be a read error. The chain is built from TRBV6-5 and TRBJ1-2; no clear D. V dropped 5 bases and J dropped 4 bases, with 23 bases sitting between them. The CDR3 length is 17 residues. Germline CDR1 and CDR2: MNHEY and SVGAGI. As DNA, the CDR3 is TGTGCCAGCAGTCCGCGTTCCTCTATGGGAAAGACCTATGGCTACACCTTC. Protein sequence: CASSPRSSMGKTYGYTF.

This clonotype occurred once. Just one base apart from a much larger clone, this may be a read error. The chain links TRBV27 to TRBJ2-7, with 7 bases matching TRBD2. The CDR3 totals 15 residues. The V segment lost 6 bases and the J segment 6 bases; nucleotides outside the gene matches: 14. CDR1 and CDR2 from the germline V gene are MNHEY and SMNVEV (reference sequence). The CDR3: CASRARGRTTGEQYF. The CDR3 DNA is TGTGCCAGCAGGGCGCGGGGGAGGACCACGGGCGAGCAGTACTTC.

This sequence joins TRBV6-8 and TRBJ2-5; 8 bases match TRBD1. Germline values: CDR1 MNHGY, CDR2 SAAAGT. The CDR3 contains 15 residues. V shed 1 base and J 1 base; nucleotides not matched to a gene: 2. The CDR3 DNA is TGTGCCAGCAGTTACTACACAGGGGGCCAAGAGACCCAGTACTTC. Translated: CASSYYTGGQETQYF.